This TCR beta chain was recovered during a study of T-cell memory formation after mild COVID-19. The germline V gene has CDR1 SGHAT and CDR2 FQNNGV. The ends were cut back, 2 bases at V and 8 bases at J, with 6 bases in the middle. The CDR3 runs to 11 residues. TCRdb reanalysed the 5' RACE reads using MiXCR and keeps one entry per CDR3 protein. This table has fewer than 700,000 distinct CDR3 sequences, roughly 20% appearing once. Sequencing input: PBMCs or a T cell subset sorted from them (not recorded which). This sequence was found in an adult woman who had mild COVID-19 (a few samples of this study predate the infection). Cell type and time point are not known. The chain links TRBV11-2 to TRBJ1-1; D remains ambiguous. The CDR3 protein is CASSLSAEAFF. Here the CDR3 DNA reads TGTGCCAGCAGCTTATCTGCAGAAGCTTTCTTT.